Listed below are T cell receptor beta chains from one sample, sequenced in a study of blood T cells in healthy people across ages. TCRdb used MiXCR to reprocess the 5' RACE reads, holding one entry per CDR3 protein. The sample has more than 800,000 distinct CDR3 sequences, more than 25% seen once. Input material: blood. The origin of the receptors is an elderly woman in good health. Each CDR3 is given with its conserved first and last residue.

v_gene	j_gene	CDR3aa
TRBV7-2	TRBJ2-3	CASSFRGVLSTDTQYF
TRBV3-1	TRBJ1-2	CASSPRGEDGYTF
TRBV9	TRBJ2-3	CASSVPGGRNTQYF
TRBV18	TRBJ1-6	CASSRDREDSPLHF
TRBV5-4	TRBJ1-3	CASSSRGASGNTIYF
TRBV25-1	TRBJ2-3	CASSEYTPTQYF
TRBV11-2	TRBJ2-4	CASSGTGGNIRYF
TRBV5-1	.	CASSFLAVQETQYF
TRBV29-1	TRBJ2-5	CSVYGQQETQYF
TRBV2	TRBJ1-2	CASSEQGTPYGYTF
TRBV10-2	TRBJ1-1	CASSELQGNTEAFF
TRBV12-3/TRBV12-4	TRBJ2-7	CASTRHNRADEQYF
TRBV12-3/TRBV12-4	TRBJ1-5	CASSPRTGGRNQPQHF
TRBV6-1	TRBJ1-5	CASSPSGAGGFNQPQHF
TRBV4-3	TRBJ2-5	CASSQEQGETQYF
TRBV10-2	TRBJ2-3	CASSESTSGGFSDTQYF
TRBV15	TRBJ1-1	CATSRAATEAFF
TRBV7-9	TRBJ1-2	CASSLGQGRSYGYTF
TRBV11-3	TRBJ2-5	CASSLVHGLETQYF
TRBV6-6	TRBJ2-3	CASSYDHRAYLYF
TRBV12-3/TRBV12-4	TRBJ1-5	CASSPRDSNQPQHF
TRBV28	TRBJ1-5	CASSLRGAGGFNQPQHF
TRBV6-2/TRBV6-3	TRBJ1-1	CASSWASLVGAEAFF